The entry that follows covers one TCR beta chain sequence. Antigen specificity is unknown. This table comes from immunoSEQ multiplex PCR, and its TCRdb copy is limited to in-frame clones, with some not included. The sample gives 110,000 to 150,000 clones, about 90% of which show up once; just under 3% is in the top ten. The entry originates in a study of T cell responses to AZD1222 COVID-19 vaccine. Overall study results and limits: Rises in breadth and depth of Spike-specific TCRs came after two AZD1222 doses. Nearly half of the spike-specific TCRs reportedly recognize variant regions that carry no mutations.

CDR1 is LGHNA and CDR2 is YNFKEQ in the germline V gene. The CDR3 totals 15 residues. With 5 bases removed from V and 3 bases from J, the gap between germline ends came to 16 bases. This rearrangement joins TRBV4-2 to TRBJ1-2; D may be TRBD1 (5 bases). The receptor comes from an adult in good health. The sample was peripheral blood, taken on day 0 of AZD1222 vaccination. The CDR3 is CASSDKTPRDYGYTF. Here the CDR3 DNA reads TGTGCCAGCAGCGACAAGACCCCCAGGGACTATGGCTACACCTTC.